Each of the 13 T cell receptor beta chains below was sequenced from the same sample in a study of cytomegalovirus exposure and HLA in healthy donors. The PCR ran on 60 Vbeta and 13 Jbeta primers. The data were produced by immunoSEQ multiplex PCR, yet TCRdb's version contains in-frame clones alone and is incomplete. This sample has 200,000 to 250,000 clones, with more than 65% found just once. The sequenced sample consisted of PBMCs. These receptors were taken from a man aged 50 to 59 in good health and CMV-seronegative.

The chain combines TRBV7-2 with TRBJ1-1; maybe TRBD1 (5 bases). Looked up from germline, CDR1 is SGHTA and CDR2 is FQGNSA. This CDR3 spans 14 amino acids. Trimming left V 2 bases short and J 4 bases short, with 11 bases between. Here the CDR3 DNA reads TGTGCCAGCAGCTTACGGGGGACCGGCACTGAAGCTTTCTTT. Translation: CASSLRGTGTEAFF.

This clone was counted between two and nine times. The chain couples TRBV5-1 to TRBJ2-5; 8 bases match TRBD1. The J call may be in error: the DNA end matches TRBJ2-7 better. Germline V gene data show CDR1 as SGHRS and CDR2 as YFSETQ. The CDR3 covers 15 residues. DNA for the CDR3: TGCGCCAGCAGTTACGGGACAGGCCGTTCCTACGAGCAGTACTTC. Amino acids: CASSYGTGRSYEQYF.

The V and J genes are TRBV5-1 and TRBJ2-5; TRBD2 matches at 9 bases. The CDR3 sequence is 13 residues long. V was pared by 0 bases and J by 10 bases, with 4 bases of the junction left unmatched. The germline gives CDR1 SGHRS, CDR2 YFSETQ. CDR3 loop: CASSLGLADHQYF. CDR3 in DNA: TGCGCCAGCAGCTTGGGACTAGCGGACCACCAGTACTTC.

This chain joins TRBV28 and TRBJ1-2, with D unresolved. Trimming took 2 bases from V and 5 from J, leaving 6 bases between them. This CDR3 spans 12 amino acids. Per germline, CDR1 MDHEN and CDR2 SYDVKM. The CDR3 protein is CASSLGGYGYTF. The CDR3 DNA sequence: TGTGCCAGCAGTTTAGGCGGTTATGGCTACACCTTC.

J is TRBJ1-1 and V is TRBV28, with D unresolved. V lost 2 bases to trimming and J lost 4 bases, with 5 bases between them. The CDR3 extends over 12 amino acids. Germline-derived CDR1 and CDR2 are MDHEN and SYDVKM. The CDR3 DNA sequence: TGTGCCAGCAGTTTACCAGGCACTGAAGCTTTCTTT. Translation: CASSLPGTEAFF.

The CDR3 loop is CATRPGDYGYTF. CDR3 nucleotide sequence: TGTGCCACCCGACCCGGGGACTATGGCTACACCTTC. This chain connects TRBV10-3 to TRBJ1-2; no reliable D call. Germline V gene data show CDR1 as ENHRY and CDR2 as SYGVKD. This CDR3 is built from 12 residues. V was trimmed by 10 bases and J by 3 bases, leaving 12 bases between them.

The rearrangement joins TRBV7-2 to TRBJ2-7; no definite D call. V gave up 2 bases and J gave up 3 bases, with 8 bases separating them. The CDR3 spans 13 residues. Germline values: CDR1 SGHTA, CDR2 FQGNSA. CDR3 protein: CASSLKLSYEQYF. The CDR3 DNA reads as TGTGCCAGCAGCTTAAAATTGAGCTACGAGCAGTACTTC. The full variable domain, completed using reference TRBV7-2 and TRBJ2-7, is GAGVSQSPSNKVTEKGKDVELRCDPISGHTALYWYRQSLGQGLEFLIYFQGNSAPDKSGLPSDRFSAERTGGSVSTLTIQRTQQEDSAVYLCASSLKLSYEQYFGPGTRLTVT.

This clone was counted between two and nine times. The chain combines TRBV6-6 with TRBJ1-1, with 7 bases that match TRBD1. Trimming removed 4 bases from V and 7 bases from J; junction bases left unmatched: 6. Germline V gene lookup returns CDR1 MNHNY and CDR2 SVGAGI (reference sequence). This CDR3 has 13 residues. In nucleotides, the CDR3 is TGTGCCAGCAGTTTTTCCCGGGACAGTGAAGCTTTCTTT. Translated: CASSFSRDSEAFF.

The chain links TRBV7-2 to TRBJ2-7; weak D call: TRBD2 (6 bases). Between the trimmed V and J ends, which lost 0 bases and 1 base, there was a span of 7 bases. CDR3 length: 14 amino acids. Germline CDR1 reads SGHTA; CDR2 reads FQGNSA. The CDR3 coding sequence is TGTGCCAGCAGCTTAGCCGGGAGTTCCTACGAGCAGTACTTC. Translating it yields CASSLAGSSYEQYF.

The chain joins TRBV10-2 to TRBJ2-7; 11 bases fit TRBD1. CDR1 is WSHSY, CDR2 SAAADI, per germline. The CDR3 is made up of 14 amino acids. Trimming cost V 2 bases and J 3 bases; bases outside gene matches: 0. The CDR3 region is CASSEGTGGYEQYF. The CDR3 nucleotides read TGCGCCAGCAGTGAGGGGACAGGGGGCTACGAGCAGTACTTC.

This chain links TRBV28 with TRBJ1-2, with TRBD1 identical over 8 bases. Germline CDR1 MDHEN, CDR2 SYDVKM. Unmatched junction bases numbered 10, after V lost 7 bases and J lost 3 bases. There are 15 residues in the CDR3. Here the CDR3 reads CASTLPGGADYGYTF. The DNA of the CDR3 is TGTGCCAGCACCCTACCAGGGGGCGCGGACTATGGCTACACCTTC.

J is TRBJ2-7 and V is TRBV7-9; 11 nucleotides agree with TRBD2. The ends lost 3 bases at V and 8 bases at J; junction bases unmatched: 6. This CDR3 is built from 14 residues. Germline CDR1 reads SEHNR; CDR2 reads FQNEAQ (reference sequence). Here the CDR3 reads CASSLTSGIIQQYF. The CDR3 DNA follows: TGTGCCAGCAGCTTGACTAGCGGGATTATCCAGCAGTACTTC. Variable domain in full (rest from reference TRBV7-9 and TRBJ2-7): DTGVSQNPRHKITKRGQNVTFRCDPISEHNRLYWYRQTLGQGPEFLTYFQNEAQLEKSRLLSDRFSAERPKGSFSTLEIQRTEQGDSAMYLCASSLTSGIIQQYFGPGTRLTVT.

The chain joins TRBV9 to TRBJ2-1; no definite D call. This CDR3 spans 15 amino acids. V gave up 0 bases and J gave up 1 base, with 8 bases separating them. Germline V CDR1 and CDR2: SGDLS, YYNGEE. CDR3 in amino acids: CASSVGTTSYNEQFF. CDR3 nucleotides: TGTGCCAGCAGCGTAGGTACGACATCCTACAATGAGCAGTTCTTC.